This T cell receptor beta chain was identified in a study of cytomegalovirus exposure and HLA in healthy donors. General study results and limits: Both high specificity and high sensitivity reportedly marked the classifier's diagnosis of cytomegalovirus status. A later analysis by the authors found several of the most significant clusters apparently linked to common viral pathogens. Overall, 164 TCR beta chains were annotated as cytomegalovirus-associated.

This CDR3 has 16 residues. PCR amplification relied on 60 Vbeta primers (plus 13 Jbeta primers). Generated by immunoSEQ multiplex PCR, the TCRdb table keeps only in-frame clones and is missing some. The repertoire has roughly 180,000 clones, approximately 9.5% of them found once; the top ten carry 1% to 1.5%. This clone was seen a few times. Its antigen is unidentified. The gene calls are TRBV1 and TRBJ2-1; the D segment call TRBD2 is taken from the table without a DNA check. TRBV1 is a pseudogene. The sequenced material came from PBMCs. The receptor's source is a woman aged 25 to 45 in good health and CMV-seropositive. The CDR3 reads CTSSQDLAGSYNEQFF. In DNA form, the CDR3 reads TGCACCAGCAGCCAAGATCTAGCGGGATCCTACAATGAGCAGTTCTTC.